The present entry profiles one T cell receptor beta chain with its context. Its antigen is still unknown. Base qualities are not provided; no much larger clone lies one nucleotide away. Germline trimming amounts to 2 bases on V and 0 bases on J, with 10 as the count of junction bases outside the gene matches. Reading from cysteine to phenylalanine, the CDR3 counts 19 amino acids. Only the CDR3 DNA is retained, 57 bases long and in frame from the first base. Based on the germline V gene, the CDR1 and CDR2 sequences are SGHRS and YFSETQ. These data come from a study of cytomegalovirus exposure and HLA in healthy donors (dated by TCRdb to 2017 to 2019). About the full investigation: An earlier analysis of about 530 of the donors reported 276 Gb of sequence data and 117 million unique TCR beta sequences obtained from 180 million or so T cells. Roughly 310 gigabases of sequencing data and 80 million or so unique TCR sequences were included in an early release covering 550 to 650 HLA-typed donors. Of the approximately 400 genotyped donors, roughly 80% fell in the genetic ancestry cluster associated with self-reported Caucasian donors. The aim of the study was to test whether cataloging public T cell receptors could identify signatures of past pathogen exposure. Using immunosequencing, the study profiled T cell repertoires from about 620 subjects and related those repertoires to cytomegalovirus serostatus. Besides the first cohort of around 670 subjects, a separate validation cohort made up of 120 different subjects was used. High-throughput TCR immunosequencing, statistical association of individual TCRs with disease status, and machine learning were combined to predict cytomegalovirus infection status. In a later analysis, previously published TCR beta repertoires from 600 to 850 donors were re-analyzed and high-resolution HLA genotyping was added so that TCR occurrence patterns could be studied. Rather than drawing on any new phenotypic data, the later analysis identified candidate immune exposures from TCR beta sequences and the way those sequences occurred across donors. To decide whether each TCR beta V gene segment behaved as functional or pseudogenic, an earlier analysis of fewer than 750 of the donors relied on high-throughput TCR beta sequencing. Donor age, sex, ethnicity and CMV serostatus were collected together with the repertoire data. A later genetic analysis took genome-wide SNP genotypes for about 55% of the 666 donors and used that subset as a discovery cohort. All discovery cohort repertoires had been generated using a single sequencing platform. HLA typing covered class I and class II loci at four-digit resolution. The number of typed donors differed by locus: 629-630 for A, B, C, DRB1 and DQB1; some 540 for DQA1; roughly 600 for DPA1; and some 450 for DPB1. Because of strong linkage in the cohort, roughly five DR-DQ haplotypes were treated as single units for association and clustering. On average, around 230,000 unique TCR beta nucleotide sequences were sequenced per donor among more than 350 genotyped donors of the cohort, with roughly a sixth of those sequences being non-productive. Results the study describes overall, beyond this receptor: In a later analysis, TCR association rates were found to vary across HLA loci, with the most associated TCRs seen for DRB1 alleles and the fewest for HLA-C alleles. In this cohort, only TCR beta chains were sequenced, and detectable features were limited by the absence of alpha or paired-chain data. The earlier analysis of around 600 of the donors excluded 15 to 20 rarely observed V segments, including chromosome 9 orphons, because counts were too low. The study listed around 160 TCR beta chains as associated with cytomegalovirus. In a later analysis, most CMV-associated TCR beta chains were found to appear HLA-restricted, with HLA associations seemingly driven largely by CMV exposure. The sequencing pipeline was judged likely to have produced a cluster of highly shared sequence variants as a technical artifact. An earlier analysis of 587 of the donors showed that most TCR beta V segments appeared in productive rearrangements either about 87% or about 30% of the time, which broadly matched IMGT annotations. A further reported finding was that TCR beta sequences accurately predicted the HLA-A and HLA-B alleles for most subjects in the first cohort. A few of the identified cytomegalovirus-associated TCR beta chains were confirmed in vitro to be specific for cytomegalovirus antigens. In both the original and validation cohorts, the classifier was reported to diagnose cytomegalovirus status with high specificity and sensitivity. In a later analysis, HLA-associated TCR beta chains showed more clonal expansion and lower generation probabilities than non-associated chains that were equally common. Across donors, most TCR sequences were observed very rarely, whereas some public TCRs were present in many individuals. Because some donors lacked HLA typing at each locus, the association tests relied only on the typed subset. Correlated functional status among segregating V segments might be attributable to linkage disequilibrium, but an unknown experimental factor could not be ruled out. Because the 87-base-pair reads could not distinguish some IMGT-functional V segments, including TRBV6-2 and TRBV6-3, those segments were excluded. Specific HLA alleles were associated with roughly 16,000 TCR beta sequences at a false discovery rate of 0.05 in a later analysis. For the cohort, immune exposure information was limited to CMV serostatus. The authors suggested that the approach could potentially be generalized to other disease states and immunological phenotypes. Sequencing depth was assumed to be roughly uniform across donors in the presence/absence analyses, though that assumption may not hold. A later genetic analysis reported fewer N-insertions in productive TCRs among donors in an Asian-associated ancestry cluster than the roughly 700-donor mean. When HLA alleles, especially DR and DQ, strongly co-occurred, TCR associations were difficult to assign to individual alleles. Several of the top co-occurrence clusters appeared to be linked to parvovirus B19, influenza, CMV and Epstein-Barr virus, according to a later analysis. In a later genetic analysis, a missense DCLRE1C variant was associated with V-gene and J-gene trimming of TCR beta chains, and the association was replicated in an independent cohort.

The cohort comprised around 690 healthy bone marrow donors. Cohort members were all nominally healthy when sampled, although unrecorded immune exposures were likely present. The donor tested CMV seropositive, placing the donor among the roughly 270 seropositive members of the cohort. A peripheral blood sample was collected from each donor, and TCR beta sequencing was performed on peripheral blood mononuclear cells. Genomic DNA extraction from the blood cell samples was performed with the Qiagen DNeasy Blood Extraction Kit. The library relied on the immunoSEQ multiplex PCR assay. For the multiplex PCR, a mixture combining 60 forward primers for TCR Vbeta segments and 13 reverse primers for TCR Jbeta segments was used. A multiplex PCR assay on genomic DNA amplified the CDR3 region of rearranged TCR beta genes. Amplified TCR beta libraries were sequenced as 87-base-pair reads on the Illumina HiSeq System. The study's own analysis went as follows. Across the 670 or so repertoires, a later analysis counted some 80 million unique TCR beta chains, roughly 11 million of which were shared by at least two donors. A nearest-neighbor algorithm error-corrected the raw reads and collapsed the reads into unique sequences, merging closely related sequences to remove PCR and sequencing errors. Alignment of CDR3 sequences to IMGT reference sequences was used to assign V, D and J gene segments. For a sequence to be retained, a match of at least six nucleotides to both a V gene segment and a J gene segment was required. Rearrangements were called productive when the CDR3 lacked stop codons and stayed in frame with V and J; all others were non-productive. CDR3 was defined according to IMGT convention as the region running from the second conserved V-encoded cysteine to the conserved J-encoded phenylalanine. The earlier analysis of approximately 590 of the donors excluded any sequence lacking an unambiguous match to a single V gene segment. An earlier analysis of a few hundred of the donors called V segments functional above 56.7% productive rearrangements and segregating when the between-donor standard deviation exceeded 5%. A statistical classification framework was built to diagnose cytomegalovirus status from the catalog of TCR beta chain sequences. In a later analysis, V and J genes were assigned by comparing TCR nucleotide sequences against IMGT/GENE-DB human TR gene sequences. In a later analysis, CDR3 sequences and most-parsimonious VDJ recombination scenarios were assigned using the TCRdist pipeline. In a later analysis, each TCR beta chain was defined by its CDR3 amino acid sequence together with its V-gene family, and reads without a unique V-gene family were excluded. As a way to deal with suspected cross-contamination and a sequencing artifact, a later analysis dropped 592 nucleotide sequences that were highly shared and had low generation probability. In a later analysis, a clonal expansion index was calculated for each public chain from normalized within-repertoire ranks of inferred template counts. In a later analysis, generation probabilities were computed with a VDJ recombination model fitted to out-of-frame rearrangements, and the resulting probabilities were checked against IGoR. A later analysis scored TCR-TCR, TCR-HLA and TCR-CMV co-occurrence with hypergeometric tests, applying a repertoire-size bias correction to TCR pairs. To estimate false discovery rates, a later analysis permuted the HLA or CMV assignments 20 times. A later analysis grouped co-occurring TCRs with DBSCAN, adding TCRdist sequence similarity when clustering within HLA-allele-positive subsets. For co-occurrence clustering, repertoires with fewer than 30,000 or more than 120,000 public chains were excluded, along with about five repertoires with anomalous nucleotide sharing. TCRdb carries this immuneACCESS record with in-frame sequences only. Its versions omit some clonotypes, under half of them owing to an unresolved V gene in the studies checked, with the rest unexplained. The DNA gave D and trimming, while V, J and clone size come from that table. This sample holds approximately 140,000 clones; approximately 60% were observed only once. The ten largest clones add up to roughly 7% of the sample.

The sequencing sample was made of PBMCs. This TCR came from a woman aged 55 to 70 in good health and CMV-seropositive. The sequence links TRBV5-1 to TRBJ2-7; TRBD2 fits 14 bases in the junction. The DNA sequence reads TGCGCCAGCAGCTTAGCCGGGACTAGCGGGAGATATACCTCCTACGAGCAGTACTTC. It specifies CASSLAGTSGRYTSYEQYF.